The sequence of this T cell receptor beta chain was determined in a study of CD4+ T cells in melanoma. Clones were sequenced by immunoSEQ multiplex PCR, and TCRdb holds only the in-frame ones, with some missing. The sample lists around 10,000 clones, approximately 71% occurring once. Study-wide results and caveats: In melanoma, neoantigen-specific CD4+ T cells reportedly differed in differentiation state. CD8+ T cell, macrophage and B cell function reportedly correlated with neoantigen-specific CD4+ T cells.

This clone was picked up a small number of times. Its antigen is still unknown. Unmatched junction bases numbered 7, after V lost 2 bases and J lost 4 bases. This CDR3 spans 16 amino acids. From germline, CDR1 is MGHRA and CDR2 YSYEKL. This clonotype originated in a human donor with melanoma. Specimen: cells from a culture (not recorded whether cultured in vitro). V gene TRBV4-1 combines with J gene TRBJ2-1; 8 bases match TRBD1. Here the CDR3 DNA reads TGCGCCAGCAGCCAACGAAACAGGGGGGATTACAATGAGCAGTTCTTC. Amino acids: CASSQRNRGDYNEQFF.